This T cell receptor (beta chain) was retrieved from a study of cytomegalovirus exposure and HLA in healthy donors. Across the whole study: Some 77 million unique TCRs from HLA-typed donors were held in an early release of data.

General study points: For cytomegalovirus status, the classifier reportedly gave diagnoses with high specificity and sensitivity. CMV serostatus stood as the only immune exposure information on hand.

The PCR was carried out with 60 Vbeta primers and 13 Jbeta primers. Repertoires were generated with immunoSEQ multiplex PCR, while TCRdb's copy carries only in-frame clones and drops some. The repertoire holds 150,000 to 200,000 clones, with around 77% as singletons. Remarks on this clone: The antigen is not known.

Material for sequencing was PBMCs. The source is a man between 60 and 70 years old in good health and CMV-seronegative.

This CDR3 reads CATFVVPGTGELFF. The CDR3 bases are TGCGCCACCTTCGTCGTTCCGGGTACCGGGGAGCTGTTTTTT. The genes are TRBV5-1 and TRBJ2-2, with D uncertain. Germline loops: CDR1 SGHRS, CDR2 YFSETQ. The CDR3 sequence is 14 residues long. Trimming took 9 bases from V and 5 from J, leaving 17 bases between them.